Listed here are 17 T cell receptor beta chains from one sample, sequenced in a study of beta chain features in type 1 diabetes. Every isolated RNA sample was fully reverse transcribed, so sequencing captured expressed TCRB transcripts. Method: immunoSEQ multiplex PCR; TCRdb's copy keeps in-frame clones and lacks some. The sample holds a few hundred thousand clones; around 28% are singletons and the top ten take 0.06% to 0.07%. Material: naive CD4+ T cells from blood. All receptors come from a man between 18 and 29 years old in good health.

This clone was recorded a few times. V gene TRBV27 combines with J gene TRBJ2-3, with unresolved D. This CDR3 is 14 amino acids long. From germline, CDR1 is MNHEY and CDR2 SMNVEV (reference sequence). V was shortened by 2 bases and J by 4 bases, with 10 bases between the two germline ends. The CDR3 is CASSLNFGADTQYF. The DNA for the CDR3 is TGTGCCAGCAGTTTAAATTTTGGCGCAGATACGCAGTATTTT.

The chain couples TRBV11-1 to TRBJ2-1; no clear D. The germline CDR1 and CDR2 sequences are SGHAT and FQDESV (reference sequence). V was pared by 1 base and J by 10 bases, with 5 bases between. The CDR3 is made up of 11 amino acids. The CDR3, as DNA: TGTGCCAGCAGCTTAGAGGAGGAGCAGTTCTTC. Its protein is CASSLEEEQFF.

This clone was detected a few times. J is TRBJ2-7 and V is TRBV9; the match to TRBD2 covers 8 bases. The length of the CDR3 is 14 residues. Germline assignment: CDR1 SGDLS and CDR2 YYNGEE. The ends lost 3 bases at V and 7 bases at J; junction bases unmatched: 9. CDR3 sequence (DNA): TGTGCCAGCAGCGGAGCGGGAGCCGCAAGGGAGCAGTACTTC. It codes for CASSGAGAAREQYF.

In the case of this clone: The junction shows a germline mismatch at one end, possibly a read error. The rearrangement links TRBV13 to TRBJ2-7, with TRBD1 as a possible D gene (5 bases). CDR3 size: 14 residues. The germline CDR1 and CDR2 sequences are PRHDT and FYEKMQ (reference sequence). The CDR3 sequence is CASSLVQGSHEQYF. The CDR3 DNA reads TGTGCCAGCAGCTTAGTTCAGGGCTCCCACGAGCAGTACTTC.

The chain uses TRBV6-1 and TRBJ2-7; D may be TRBD1 (6 bases). Germline CDR1 and CDR2: MNHNS and SASEGT. Trimming took off 8 bases at V and 2 bases at J, with 7 bases between the two ends. This CDR3 comprises 11 residues. The CDR3 here is CASRTAYEQYF. The CDR3 DNA is TGTGCCAGCCGGACAGCCTACGAGCAGTACTTC.

The chain uses TRBV7-2 and TRBJ2-3, with 7 bases aligning to TRBD2. The CDR3 contains 15 residues. Germline CDR1 and CDR2: SGHTA and FQGNSA. With V trimmed by 3 bases and J by 2 bases, 5 bases remained unmatched. The CDR3 loop reads CASSFAGLLTDTQYF. CDR3 DNA sequence: TGTGCCAGCAGCTTCGCGGGACTACTCACAGATACGCAGTATTTT.

The table lists this clone with a few counts. This chain links TRBV27 with TRBJ2-7; the match to TRBD1 covers 7 bases. Germline V gives CDR1 MNHEY, CDR2 SMNVEV (reference sequence). The J segment lost 6 bases and the V segment lost 5 bases, leaving 16 bases of the junction unmatched. The CDR3 is 16 residues long. For the CDR3, the DNA is TGTGCCAGCAGTGAATGGGGGACAGAGGGATTCTCCGAGCAGTACTTC. It codes for CASSEWGTEGFSEQYF.

CDR3 sequence (DNA): TGCAGCGTTCTACGACCCAGCCTCTCTGGGGCCAACGTCCTGACTTTC. It encodes CSVLRPSLSGANVLTF. V and J are TRBV29-1 and TRBJ2-6, with no clear D. Trimming cost V 5 bases and J 0 bases, with 14 bases left between them. The CDR3 is 16 amino acids. Germline values: CDR1 SQVTM, CDR2 ANQGSEA.

This clone showed up just a few times. The chain joins TRBV5-1 to TRBJ2-2; D gene ambiguous. Germline CDR1 reads SGHRS; CDR2 reads YFSETQ. V lost 4 bases and J lost 4, with 8 bases in between. The CDR3 covers 13 residues. CDR3 sequence reads: CASSADLTGELFF. The CDR3 DNA sequence: TGCGCCAGCAGCGCTGACCTCACCGGGGAGCTGTTTTTT.

This clone was counted a few times. The rearrangement uses TRBV29-1 and TRBJ2-5; a possible D gene is TRBD2 (7 bases). Looked up from germline, CDR1 is SQVTM and CDR2 is ANQGSEA. V was clipped by 3 bases and J by 4 bases, with 12 bases between them. This CDR3 region has 13 residues. The CDR3 spells CSVDGGGRETQYF. The CDR3, as DNA: TGCAGCGTTGACGGCGGGGGCCGAGAGACCCAGTACTTC.

The rearrangement uses TRBV4-3 and TRBJ2-7; D tentatively fits TRBD1 or TRBD2 (6 bases each). With 4 bases removed from V and 5 bases from J, the gap between germline ends came to 21 bases. The CDR3 is 16 amino acids. CDR1 is LGHNA, CDR2 YSLEER, per germline. CDR3 loop: CASSRGTLRWRDEQYF. CDR3 in DNA: TGCGCCAGCAGCCGGGGGACACTCCGTTGGAGGGACGAGCAGTACTTC.

This clone was seen only a few times. The chain recombines TRBV5-4 with TRBJ1-1, with D unclear. The germline V gene has CDR1 SGHNT and CDR2 YYREEE (reference sequence). This CDR3 contains 14 residues. With 0 bases removed from V and 1 base from J, the gap between germline ends came to 7 bases. The CDR3 nucleotides read TGTGCCAGCAGCTTGGTATTTGGGAACACTGAAGCTTTCTTT. This gives the protein CASSLVFGNTEAFF.

This clone has a handful of counts. DNA of the CDR3: TGTGCCAGCAGCTTTAGCGGGAGTACAGATACGCAGTATTTT. Its translation: CASSFSGSTDTQYF. This chain links TRBV5-4 with TRBJ2-3; TRBD2 matches at 9 bases. The junction had 1 base not matched to a gene; V was cut back by 2 bases and J by 3 bases. The germline V gene encodes CDR1 SGHNT and CDR2 YYREEE (reference sequence). The CDR3 contains 14 residues.

The J gene is TRBJ2-3, the V gene TRBV28; a weak D match, TRBD1 (6 bases). The CDR3 spans 12 residues. Germline CDR1 MDHEN, CDR2 SYDVKM. Deletions cut 4 bases from V and 7 bases from J, with 9 bases between. The DNA of the CDR3 is TGTGCCAGCAGTTACAGGGTGAATACGCAGTATTTT. Translating it yields CASSYRVNTQYF.

The chain has TRBV30 and TRBJ1-5; maybe TRBD1 (5 bases). The V and J ends lost 3 bases and 5 bases respectively, with 11 bases between them. The CDR3 contains 13 residues. The germline CDR1 and CDR2 sequences are GTSNPN and SVGIG (reference sequence). CDR3 amino acids: CAWRQGVDQPQHF. CDR3 DNA: TGTGCCTGGAGACAAGGGGTGGATCAGCCCCAGCATTTT.

This clone was recorded a few times. V usage is TRBV30 and J usage is TRBJ2-1; D is possibly TRBD2 (5 bases). CDR1 GTSNPN and CDR2 SVGIG come from the germline V gene (reference sequence). The CDR3 has 14 amino acids. V gave up 1 base and J gave up 3 bases, with 10 bases separating them. The CDR3 protein is CAWSGRRLYNEQFF. The CDR3 coding sequence is TGTGCCTGGAGTGGGAGGCGGCTCTACAATGAGCAGTTCTTC.

V usage is TRBV5-1 and J usage is TRBJ2-1; maybe TRBD1 (5 bases). The CDR3 spans 13 residues. Germline V gene sequence: CDR1 SGHRS, CDR2 YFSETQ. Trimming shortened V by 0 bases and J by 6 bases, and 7 bases separated the two germline ends. The CDR3 region is CASSLARANEQFF. The CDR3 DNA sequence: TGCGCCAGCAGCTTGGCCAGGGCCAATGAGCAGTTCTTC.